Following are 30 T cell receptor beta chains from one sample sequenced in a study of a mutant IDH1 vaccine in newly diagnosed glioma. Their antigens remain unidentified. Sequenced by immunoSEQ multiplex PCR; TCRdb stores in-frame clones only, minus some. Of approximately 30,000 clones in the sample, approximately 80% were seen once. The sample's time point: week 23, last vaccination. Each dose of the vaccine consisted of 300 ug of mutant IDH1 20-mer peptide, with topical imiquimod. Here the sequenced sample was PBMCs, taken from a glioma patient whose treatment included an IDH1 peptide vaccine. The receptors come from a woman aged 30 to 39 with glioma.

V gene TRBV5-4 combines with J gene TRBJ2-7; 7 bases are a match to TRBD1. The germline CDR1 and CDR2 sequences are SGHNT and YYREEE (reference sequence). V lost 3 bases to trimming and J lost 0 bases; unmatched junction nucleotides: 12. This CDR3 is built from 17 residues. The CDR3 sequence: CASSSAGHRGSSYEQYF. In DNA form, the CDR3 reads TGTGCCAGCAGCTCGGCCGGGCACAGGGGAAGCTCCTACGAGCAGTACTTC.

The count of this clone is one. The chain recombines TRBV5-6 with TRBJ1-1, with D possibly being TRBD1 (5 bases). The CDR3 is made up of 15 amino acids. Trimming cost V 0 bases and J 4 bases, with 13 bases left between them. Per the germline V gene, CDR1 is SGHDT and CDR2 is YYEEEE. CDR3 sequence (DNA): TGTGCCAGCAGCTTGGTGGGGGGAGGAGTCACTGAAGCTTTCTTT. This encodes CASSLVGGGVTEAFF.

The chain couples TRBV19 to TRBJ1-5; 8 positions agree with TRBD1. From germline, CDR1 is LNHDA and CDR2 SQIVND (reference sequence). The CDR3 is 13 residues long. V lost 10 bases to trimming and J lost 3 bases; unmatched junction nucleotides: 5. CDR3 region: CAIGQGHNQPQHF. CDR3 sequence (DNA): TGTGCCATCGGACAGGGCCACAATCAGCCCCAGCATTTT.

V gene TRBV18 combines with J gene TRBJ1-1, with TRBD1 as a possible D gene (5 bases). The CDR3 is made up of 13 amino acids. CDR1 is KGHSH and CDR2 is LQKENI in the germline V gene. The ends were cut back, 0 bases at V and 7 bases at J, with 9 bases in the middle. In DNA form, the CDR3 reads TGTGCCAGCTCACCACCCCAGGGTTTTGAAGCTTTCTTT. Protein product: CASSPPQGFEAFF.

J is TRBJ2-7 and V is TRBV5-1; 9 nucleotides agree with TRBD1. The CDR3 length is 15 residues. Trimming removed 5 bases from V and 4 bases from J; junction bases left unmatched: 10. Germline loops: CDR1 SGHRS, CDR2 YFSETQ. The CDR3: CASRLGQGPGYEQYF. CDR3 DNA: TGCGCCAGCAGGCTGGGACAGGGTCCTGGGTACGAGCAGTACTTC.

The rearrangement uses TRBV13 and TRBJ2-7; D is ambiguous. CDR3 length: 13 amino acids. With 0 bases removed from V and 2 bases from J, the gap between germline ends came to 5 bases. Per germline, CDR1 PRHDT and CDR2 FYEKMQ (reference sequence). The CDR3 DNA follows: TGTGCCAGCAGCTTAGGGGCTGCCTACGAGCAGTACTTC. It encodes CASSLGAAYEQYF.

Points on this clone: Other DNA sequences in the sample encode the same CDR3. The V gene is TRBV6-1, the J gene TRBJ1-5; 7 positions match TRBD1. The junction had 3 bases not matched to a gene; V was cut back by 1 base and J by 3 bases. The CDR3 is 15 amino acids. CDR1 is MNHNS and CDR2 is SASEGT in the germline V gene. The CDR3 bases are TGTGCCAGCAGTGAAGGACAGGGATCCAATCAGCCCCAGCATTTT. Translated, it gives CASSEGQGSNQPQHF.

This clone was counted between two and nine times. This chain connects TRBV19 to TRBJ1-1, with D maybe TRBD1 (6 bases). CDR3 length equals 15 residues. The V and J ends lost 3 bases and 5 bases respectively, with 16 bases between them. CDR1 LNHDA and CDR2 SQIVND come from the germline V gene (reference sequence). In DNA form, the CDR3 reads TGTGCCAGTAGTATCGGAGGGCAGGGGAGAACTGAAGCTTTCTTT. Translating gives CASSIGGQGRTEAFF. Looking up the rest from reference TRBV19 and TRBJ1-1 gives the full variable domain: DGGITQSPKYLFRKEGQNVTLSCEQNLNHDAMYWYRQDPGQGLRLIYYSQIVNDFQKGDIAEGYSVSREKKESFPLTVTSAQKNPTAFYLCASSIGGQGRTEAFFGQGTRLTVV.

V and J are TRBV27 and TRBJ2-3; no clear D gene. Germline values: CDR1 MNHEY, CDR2 SMNVEV (reference sequence). The CDR3 spans 14 residues. With 2 bases removed from V and 6 bases from J, the gap between germline ends came to 12 bases. The CDR3 loop reads CASSLDRSWDTQYF. CDR3 nucleotides: TGTGCCAGCAGTTTAGATCGGTCCTGGGATACGCAGTATTTT.

V is TRBV5-1 and J is TRBJ2-2, with 13 nucleotides matching TRBD2. This CDR3 has 19 amino acids. J was trimmed by 2 bases and V by 0 bases; bases with no gene match: 7. The germline CDR1 and CDR2 sequences are SGHRS and YFSETQ. CDR3 region: CASSLGPGLAGINTGELFF. DNA for the CDR3: TGCGCCAGCAGCTTGGGCCCGGGACTAGCGGGGATTAACACCGGGGAGCTGTTTTTT.

The V gene is TRBV30, the J gene TRBJ2-5; D might be TRBD2 (5 bases). V dropped 2 bases and J dropped 3 bases, with 10 bases sitting between them. The CDR3 runs to 13 residues. Germline V gene lookup returns CDR1 GTSNPN and CDR2 SVGIG (reference sequence). CDR3 nucleotides: TGTGCCTGGAGTCCGGGGAGAAAAGAGACCCAGTACTTC. This encodes CAWSPGRKETQYF.

The chain couples TRBV19 to TRBJ1-5, with D unresolved. From germline, CDR1 is LNHDA and CDR2 SQIVND (reference sequence). The CDR3 runs to 13 residues. V was trimmed by 6 bases and J by 3 bases, leaving 9 bases between them. Written as DNA, the CDR3 is TGTGCCAGTAGAGGCGACTTCAATCAGCCCCAGCATTTT. This gives the protein CASRGDFNQPQHF.

This clone was seen a few times. The chain links TRBV2 to TRBJ1-1, with unresolved D. The CDR3 is 13 residues long. The V end lost 2 bases, the J end lost 2 bases, and 6 bases lay between the germline ends. CDR1 and CDR2 from the germline V gene are SNHLY and FYNNEI. The chain's CDR3 is CASSESRNTEAFF. The CDR3 nucleotides are TGTGCCAGCAGTGAATCCCGAAACACTGAAGCTTTCTTT.

The chain couples TRBV18 to TRBJ1-5; TRBD1 agrees at 8 bases. The germline CDR1 and CDR2 sequences are KGHSH and LQKENI. The V and J ends lost 4 bases and 5 bases, in that order; junction bases with no gene match: 4. This CDR3 contains 14 residues. The CDR3 sequence is CASSRGQADQPQHF. The CDR3, as DNA: TGTGCCAGCTCACGGGGACAGGCAGATCAGCCCCAGCATTTT.

This clone showed up just once. The chain recombines TRBV19 with TRBJ1-1; D is uncertain. V lost 3 bases and J 4 bases, leaving 9 bases between the germline ends. There are 13 residues in the CDR3. CDR1 is LNHDA and CDR2 is SQIVND in the germline V gene (reference sequence). The CDR3 reads CASSIAATTEAFF. CDR3 bases: TGTGCCAGTAGTATCGCGGCGACCACTGAAGCTTTCTTT.

The V and J genes are TRBV14 and TRBJ2-5, with TRBD2 as a possible D gene (6 bases). CDR3 size: 16 residues. Germline-derived CDR1 and CDR2 are SGHDN and FVKESK. Deletions cut 1 base from V and 4 bases from J, with 16 bases between. The CDR3, as DNA: TGTGCCAGCAGCCAAGGGCGGGGCAGGTGGAGAGAGACCCAGTACTTC. Its protein product is CASSQGRGRWRETQYF.

V and J are TRBV5-4 and TRBJ2-1, with D possibly matching TRBD2 (6 bases). With 1 base removed from V and 5 bases from J, the gap between germline ends came to 10 bases. The CDR3 runs 14 residues. The germline CDR1 and CDR2 sequences are SGHNT and YYREEE (reference sequence). The CDR3 DNA is TGTGCCAGCAGCTTGACCGGGAGACACAATGAGCAGTTCTTC. Protein product: CASSLTGRHNEQFF.

This clone was observed once. The rearrangement joins TRBV5-1 to TRBJ2-5; 12 nucleotides align to TRBD1. There are 16 residues in the CDR3. Losses at the gene ends were 4 bases for V and 5 bases for J; bases not matched to a gene: 9. The germline V gene encodes CDR1 SGHRS and CDR2 YFSETQ. Here the CDR3 DNA reads TGCGCCAGCAGCGCAGGGGGGACAGGGGGCTTCGAGACCCAGTACTTC. Amino acids: CASSAGGTGGFETQYF.

This clone was seen only once. This chain links TRBV7-9 with TRBJ2-3; 10 bases line up with TRBD2. The V segment lost 3 bases and the J segment 6 bases; nucleotides outside the gene matches: 6. CDR1 is SEHNR and CDR2 is FQNEAQ in the germline V gene (reference sequence). The length of the CDR3 is 15 residues. CDR3 loop: CASSFSGGSPDTQYF. CDR3 nucleotide sequence: TGTGCCAGCAGCTTTAGCGGGGGGTCGCCCGATACGCAGTATTTT.

The CDR3 nucleotides are TGTGCCAGCAGGCCGCATCCTATGAACACTGAAGCTTTCTTT. Translated, it gives CASRPHPMNTEAFF. The chain employs TRBV2 and TRBJ1-1; D not certain. Germline loops: CDR1 SNHLY, CDR2 FYNNEI. With 6 bases removed from V and 0 bases from J, the gap between germline ends came to 11 bases. The CDR3 consists of 14 residues.

The chain employs TRBV5-6 and TRBJ1-1, with D possibly TRBD1 on 5 matching bases. The CDR3 runs 14 residues. Trimming stripped 4 bases from V and 2 bases from J, with 12 bases between. Looked up from germline, CDR1 is SGHDT and CDR2 is YYEEEE. CDR3 bases: TGTGCCAGCAGCCTGGGACGGAAAAACACTGAAGCTTTCTTT. Encoded protein: CASSLGRKNTEAFF. The entire variable domain, with the rest obtained from reference TRBV5-6 and TRBJ1-1, is as follows: DAGVTQSPTHLIKTRGQQVTLRCSPKSGHDTVSWYQQALGQGPQFIFQYYEEEERQRGNFPDRFSGHQFPNYSSELNVNALLLGDSALYLCASSLGRKNTEAFFGQGTRLTVV.

The chain recombines TRBV2 with TRBJ2-3; D gene uncertain. Germline V gene sequence: CDR1 SNHLY, CDR2 FYNNEI. Trimming took off 7 bases at V and 2 bases at J, with 7 bases between the two ends. CDR3 length: 12 residues. Here the CDR3 reads CASTYTTDTQYF. The CDR3 bases are TGTGCCAGCACCTATACCACAGATACGCAGTATTTT.

V gene TRBV30 combines with J gene TRBJ1-2; a possible D gene is TRBD1 (5 bases). The V and J ends lost 2 bases and 8 bases respectively, with 12 bases between them. The CDR3 loop spans 12 amino acids. Germline lookup yields CDR1 GTSNPN and CDR2 SVGIG (reference sequence). The CDR3 DNA reads TGTGCCTGGAGTAAAGGGCCAGGGGGCTACACCTTC. It translates to CAWSKGPGGYTF.

V and J are TRBV6-6 and TRBJ1-6; 10 nucleotides line up with TRBD1. The germline V gene encodes CDR1 MNHNY and CDR2 SVGAGI (reference sequence). V dropped 2 bases and J dropped 7; count of bases not matched to a gene: 5. The CDR3 contains 16 residues. This chain's CDR3 is CASSYGDRGMNSPLHF. Written as DNA, the CDR3 is TGTGCCAGCAGTTACGGGGACAGGGGAATGAATTCACCCCTCCACTTT.

The chain is built from TRBV5-4 and TRBJ2-7; possible D gene TRBD2, 5 bases. Per germline, CDR1 SGHNT and CDR2 YYREEE (reference sequence). With 2 bases removed from V and 1 base from J, the gap between germline ends came to 10 bases. This CDR3 contains 14 residues. Here the CDR3 reads CASSFRSGSYEQYF. In nucleotides, the CDR3 is TGTGCCAGCAGCTTCCGATCGGGGTCCTACGAGCAGTACTTC.

This clone is labeled as medium-sized. J is TRBJ1-1 and V is TRBV2; the D is unclear. Deletions cut 6 bases from V and 6 bases from J, with 11 bases between. The CDR3 totals 12 residues. Germline loops: CDR1 SNHLY, CDR2 FYNNEI. In nucleotides, the CDR3 is TGTGCCAGCAGGGATGGAGCTGCTGAAGCTTTCTTT. Its translation: CASRDGAAEAFF.

The V call is TRBV9, the J call TRBJ2-5, with 7 bases matching TRBD2. Unmatched junction bases numbered 7, after V lost 1 base and J lost 10 bases. The CDR3 is 13 amino acids. Germline V gene sequence: CDR1 SGDLS, CDR2 YYNGEE. CDR3 coding DNA: TGTGCCAGCAGCGTATTCTCGGGAGGCGACCAGTACTTC. It codes for CASSVFSGGDQYF.

The J gene is TRBJ1-2, the V gene TRBV18, with TRBD1 identical over 9 bases. Germline V gene lookup returns CDR1 KGHSH and CDR2 LQKENI. There are 15 residues in the CDR3. V lost 2 bases and J lost 6; bases outside the gene matches: 7. The CDR3 bases are TGTGCCAGCTCACCAACTACAGGGGGCGCGAATGGCTACACCTTC. Protein sequence: CASSPTTGGANGYTF.

The chain carries TRBV6-5 and TRBJ2-7, with D maybe TRBD1 (5 bases). This CDR3 region has 13 residues. Germline-derived CDR1 and CDR2 are MNHEY and SVGAGI. V was cut by 2 bases and J by 3 bases, with 8 bases left in between. This CDR3 is CASSYSRGYEQYF. The CDR3 DNA reads TGTGCCAGCAGTTACAGTAGGGGCTACGAGCAGTACTTC.

This clone was recorded once. The genes are TRBV6-1 and TRBJ1-1; TRBD1 might be the D (5 bases). CDR1 and CDR2 (germline): MNHNS, SASEGT. CDR3 length equals 12 residues. Between the trimmed V and J ends, which lost 5 bases and 6 bases, there was a span of 10 bases. The CDR3 region has the DNA TGTGCCAGCAGTCGCCCGGGACCTGAAGCTTTCTTT. Protein product: CASSRPGPEAFF.